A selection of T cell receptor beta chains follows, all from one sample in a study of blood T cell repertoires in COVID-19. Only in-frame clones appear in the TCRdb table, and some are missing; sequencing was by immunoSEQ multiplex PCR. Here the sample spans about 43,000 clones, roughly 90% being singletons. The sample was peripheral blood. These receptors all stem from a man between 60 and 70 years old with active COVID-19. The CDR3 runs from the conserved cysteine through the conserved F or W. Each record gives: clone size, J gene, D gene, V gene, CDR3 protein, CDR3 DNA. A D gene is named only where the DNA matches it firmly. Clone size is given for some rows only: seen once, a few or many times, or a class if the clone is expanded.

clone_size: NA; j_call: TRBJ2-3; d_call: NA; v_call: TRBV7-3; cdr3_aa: CASSLLAAGQRPPRTSTDTQYF; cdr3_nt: TGTGCCAGCAGCTTACTTGCTGCGGGACAGCGACCCCCTCGGACTAGCACAGATACGCAGTATTTT
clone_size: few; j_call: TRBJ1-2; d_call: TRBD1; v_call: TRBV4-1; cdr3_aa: CASSRDPFVAGGYGYTF; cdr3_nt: TGCGCCAGCAGCCGAGACCCCTTCGTGGCAGGGGGCTATGGCTACACCTTC
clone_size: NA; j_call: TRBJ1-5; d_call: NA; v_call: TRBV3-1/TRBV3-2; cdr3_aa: CASSQTGINQPQHF; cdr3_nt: TGTGCCAGCAGCCAAACAGGGATTAATCAGCCCCAGCATTTT
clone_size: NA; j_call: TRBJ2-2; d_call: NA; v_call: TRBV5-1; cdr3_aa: CASTLLPDTGELFF; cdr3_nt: TGCGCCAGCACCCTCCTCCCTGACACCGGGGAGCTGTTTTTT
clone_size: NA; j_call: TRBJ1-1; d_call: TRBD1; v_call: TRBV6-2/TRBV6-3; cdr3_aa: CASSYPAWQGAWEGLNTEAFF; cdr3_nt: TGTGCCAGCAGTTACCCGGCGTGGCAGGGGGCATGGGAGGGATTGAACACTGAAGCTTTCTTT
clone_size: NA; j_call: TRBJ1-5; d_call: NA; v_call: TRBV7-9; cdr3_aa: CASSTQGSGPQHF; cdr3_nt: TGTGCCAGCAGCACACAGGGTTCTGGGCCCCAGCATTTT
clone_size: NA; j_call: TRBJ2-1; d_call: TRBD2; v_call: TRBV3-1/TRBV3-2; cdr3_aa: CASSPRERDNEQFF; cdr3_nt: TGTGCCAGCAGCCCGCGGGAGAGGGACAATGAGCAGTTCTTC
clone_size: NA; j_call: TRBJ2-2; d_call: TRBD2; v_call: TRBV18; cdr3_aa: CASSPRALAGEGNTGELFF; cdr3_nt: TGTGCCAGCTCACCTCGTGCACTAGCGGGAGAGGGCAACACCGGGGAGCTGTTTTTT
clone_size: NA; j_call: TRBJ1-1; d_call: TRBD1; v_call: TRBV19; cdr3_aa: CASSGQAGAQAFF; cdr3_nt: TGTGCCAGTAGCGGACAGGCTGGCGCCCAAGCTTTCTTT
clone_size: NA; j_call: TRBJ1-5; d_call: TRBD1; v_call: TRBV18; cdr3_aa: CASSPTGGRQPQHF; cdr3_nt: TGTGCCAGCTCGCCGACAGGGGGCAGACAGCCCCAGCATTTT
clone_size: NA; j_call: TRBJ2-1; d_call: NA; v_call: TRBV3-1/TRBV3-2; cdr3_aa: CASSQVFQEQFF; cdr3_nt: TGTGCCAGCAGCCAAGTCTTCCAGGAGCAGTTCTTC
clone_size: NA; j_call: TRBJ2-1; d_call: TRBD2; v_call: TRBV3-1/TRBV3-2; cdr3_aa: CASSQDEAGAAYNEQFF; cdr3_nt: TGTGCCAGCAGCCAAGATGAAGCGGGGGCGGCCTACAATGAGCAGTTCTTC
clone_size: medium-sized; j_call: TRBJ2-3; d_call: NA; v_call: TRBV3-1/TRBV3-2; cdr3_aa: CASSHEAATIPDTQYF; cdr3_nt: TGTGCCAGCAGCCATGAGGCGGCCACGATACCGGATACGCAGTATTTT
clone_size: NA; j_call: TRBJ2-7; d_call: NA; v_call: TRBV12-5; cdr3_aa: CASGVLTGYEQYF; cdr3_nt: TGTGCTAGTGGGGTATTAACTGGCTACGAGCAGTACTTC
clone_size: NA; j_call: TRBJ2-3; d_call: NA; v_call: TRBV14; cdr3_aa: CASSQELADTQYF; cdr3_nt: TGTGCCAGCAGCCAAGAGCTTGCGGATACGCAGTATTTT
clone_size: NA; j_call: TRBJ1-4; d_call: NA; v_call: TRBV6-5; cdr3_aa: CASMGGMEKKLFF; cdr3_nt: TGTGCGTCGATGGGGGGGATGGAGAAAAAACTGTTTTTT
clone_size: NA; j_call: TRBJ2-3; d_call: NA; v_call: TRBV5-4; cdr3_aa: CASSPEAFLSTDTQYF; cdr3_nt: TGTGCCAGCAGCCCAGAGGCCTTCCTTAGCACAGATACGCAGTATTTT
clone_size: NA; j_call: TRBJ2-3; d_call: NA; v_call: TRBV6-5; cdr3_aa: CASSGSGSTDTQYF; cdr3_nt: TGTGCCAGCAGCGGTAGCGGTAGCACAGATACGCAGTATTTT
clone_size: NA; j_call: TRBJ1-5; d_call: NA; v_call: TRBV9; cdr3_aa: CASSVNGDSNQPQHF; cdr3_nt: TGTGCCAGCAGCGTTAACGGGGATTCCAATCAGCCCCAGCATTTT
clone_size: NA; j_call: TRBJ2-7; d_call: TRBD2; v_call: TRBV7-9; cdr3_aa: CASSLGGTSIVEQYF; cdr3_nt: TGTGCCAGCAGCTTAGGGGGGACTAGTATTGTCGAGCAGTACTTC
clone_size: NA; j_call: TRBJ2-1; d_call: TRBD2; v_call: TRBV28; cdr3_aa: CASSQTSGSGYNEQFF; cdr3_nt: TGTGCCAGCAGTCAAACTAGCGGGAGTGGCTACAATGAGCAGTTCTTC
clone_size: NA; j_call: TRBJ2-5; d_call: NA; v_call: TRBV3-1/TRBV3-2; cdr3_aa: CASSQVREGLETQYF; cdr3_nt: TGTGCCAGCAGCCAAGTAAGAGAGGGCCTAGAGACCCAGTACTTC
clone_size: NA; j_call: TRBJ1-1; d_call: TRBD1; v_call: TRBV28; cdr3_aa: CASTETGTASPEAFF; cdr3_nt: TGTGCCAGCACAGAGACCGGGACAGCCTCTCCGGAAGCTTTCTTT
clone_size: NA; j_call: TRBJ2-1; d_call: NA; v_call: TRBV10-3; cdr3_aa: CAISEVSRGSSYNEQFF; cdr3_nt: TGTGCCATCAGTGAGGTTTCACGGGGGAGCTCCTACAATGAGCAGTTCTTC
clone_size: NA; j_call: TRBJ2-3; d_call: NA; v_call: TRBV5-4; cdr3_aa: CASSLDSYPDTQYF; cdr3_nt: TGTGCCAGCAGCTTAGATAGCTACCCAGATACGCAGTATTTT
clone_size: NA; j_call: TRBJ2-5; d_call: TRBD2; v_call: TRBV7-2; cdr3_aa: CASSEARLAGAETQYF; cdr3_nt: TGTGCCAGCAGCGAAGCGCGACTAGCGGGGGCGGAGACCCAGTACTTC
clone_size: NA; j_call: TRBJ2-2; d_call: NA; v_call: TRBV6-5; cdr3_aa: CASSYFGENTGELFF; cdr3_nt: TGTGCCAGCAGTTACTTCGGGGAGAACACCGGGGAGCTGTTTTTT
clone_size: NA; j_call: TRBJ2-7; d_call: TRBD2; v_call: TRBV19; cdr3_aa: CASSSTSGRDEQYF; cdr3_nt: TGTGCCAGTAGTTCGACTAGCGGGAGAGACGAGCAGTACTTC
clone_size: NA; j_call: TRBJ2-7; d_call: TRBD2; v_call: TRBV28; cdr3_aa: CASSLAGAGEQYF; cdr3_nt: TGTGCCAGCAGTCTAGCGGGAGCTGGCGAGCAGTACTTC
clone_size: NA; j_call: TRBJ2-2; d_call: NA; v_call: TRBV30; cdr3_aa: CAWKGGGAPGELFF; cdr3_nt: TGTGCCTGGAAGGGAGGGGGGGCCCCCGGGGAGCTGTTTTTT
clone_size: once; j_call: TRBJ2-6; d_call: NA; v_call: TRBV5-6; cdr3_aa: CASSLESGLSGANVLTF; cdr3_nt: TGTGCCAGCAGCTTGGAGTCAGGCCTCTCTGGGGCCAACGTCCTGACTTTC
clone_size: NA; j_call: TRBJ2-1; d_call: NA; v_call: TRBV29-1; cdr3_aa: CSVDIYNEQFF; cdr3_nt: TGCAGCGTCGACATTTACAATGAGCAGTTCTTC
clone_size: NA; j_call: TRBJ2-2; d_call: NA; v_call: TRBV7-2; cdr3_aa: CASSLRPGSGRTGELFF; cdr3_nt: TGTGCCAGCAGCTTAAGGCCCGGGAGCGGACGCACCGGGGAGCTGTTTTTT
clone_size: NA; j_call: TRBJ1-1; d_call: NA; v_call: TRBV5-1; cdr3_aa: CASSLVRGSGTEAFF; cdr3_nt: TGCGCCAGCAGCTTGGTCAGGGGCTCAGGCACTGAAGCTTTCTTT
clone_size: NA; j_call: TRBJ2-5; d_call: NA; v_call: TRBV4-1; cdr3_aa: CASSQGTAPRAQYF; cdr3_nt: TGCGCCAGCAGCCAAGGGACAGCCCCCCGGGCCCAGTACTTC
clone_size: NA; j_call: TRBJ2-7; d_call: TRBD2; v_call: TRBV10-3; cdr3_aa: CAISETSGRSEQYF; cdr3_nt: TGTGCCATCAGTGAGACTAGCGGGAGATCCGAGCAGTACTTC
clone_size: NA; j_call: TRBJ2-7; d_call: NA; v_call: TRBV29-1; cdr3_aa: CSVGARVSYEQYF; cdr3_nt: TGCAGCGTTGGAGCTCGAGTATCCTACGAGCAGTACTTC
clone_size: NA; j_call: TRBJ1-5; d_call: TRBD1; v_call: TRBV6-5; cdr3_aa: CASSWDREHNQPQHF; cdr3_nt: TGTGCCAGCAGTTGGGACAGGGAACACAATCAGCCCCAGCATTTT
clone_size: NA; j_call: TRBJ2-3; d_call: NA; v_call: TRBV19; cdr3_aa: CASSDQGPDTQYF; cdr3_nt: TGTGCCAGTAGTGACCAGGGCCCAGATACGCAGTATTTT
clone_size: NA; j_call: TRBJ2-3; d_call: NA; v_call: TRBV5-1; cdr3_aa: CASSFRQVEGADTQYF; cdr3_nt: TGCGCCAGCAGCTTTCGACAAGTCGAAGGTGCAGATACGCAGTATTTT
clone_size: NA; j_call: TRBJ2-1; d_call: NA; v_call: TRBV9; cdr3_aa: CASSPPSGGGSSYNEQFF; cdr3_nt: TGTGCCAGCAGCCCTCCTTCGGGGGGCGGAAGCTCCTACAATGAGCAGTTCTTC
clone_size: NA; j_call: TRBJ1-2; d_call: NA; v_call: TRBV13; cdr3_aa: CASSLLGSPEKLGYTF; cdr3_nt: TGTGCCAGCAGCTTATTGGGCAGCCCAGAGAAGCTTGGCTACACCTTC
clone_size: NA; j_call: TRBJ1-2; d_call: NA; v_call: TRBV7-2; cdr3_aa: CASSLASVGQTSAYGYTF; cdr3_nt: TGTGCCAGCAGCTTAGCGAGCGTTGGACAGACCTCTGCCTATGGCTACACCTTC
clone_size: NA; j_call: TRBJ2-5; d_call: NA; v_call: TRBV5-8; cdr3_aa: CASSLTQGRAETQYF; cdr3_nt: TGTGCCAGCAGCTTGACCCAGGGGCGGGCGGAGACCCAGTACTTC
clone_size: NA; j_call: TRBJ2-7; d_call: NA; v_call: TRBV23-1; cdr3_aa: CASSHSGFAYEQYF; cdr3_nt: TGCGCCAGCAGTCATTCAGGGTTTGCCTACGAGCAGTACTTC
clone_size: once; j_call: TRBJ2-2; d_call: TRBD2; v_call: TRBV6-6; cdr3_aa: CASAGLAGIDGELFF; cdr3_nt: TGTGCCAGCGCGGGGCTAGCGGGAATTGATGGGGAGCTGTTTTTT
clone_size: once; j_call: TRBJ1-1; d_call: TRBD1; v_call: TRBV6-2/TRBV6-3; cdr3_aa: CASSYGDRGSGNTEAFF; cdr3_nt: TGTGCCAGCAGTTATGGAGACAGGGGATCGGGGAACACTGAAGCTTTCTTT
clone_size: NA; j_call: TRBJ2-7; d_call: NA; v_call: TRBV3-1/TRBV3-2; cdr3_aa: CASSHRSYEQYF; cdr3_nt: TGTGCCAGCAGCCACCGCTCCTACGAGCAGTACTTC
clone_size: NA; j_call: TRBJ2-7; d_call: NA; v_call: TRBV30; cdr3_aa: CAWRREGAEQYF; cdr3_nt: TGTGCCTGGAGGCGAGAGGGTGCCGAGCAGTACTTC
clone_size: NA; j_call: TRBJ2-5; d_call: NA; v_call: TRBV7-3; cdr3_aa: CASSLDYSETQYF; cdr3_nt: TGTGCCAGCAGCCTCGACTATTCGGAGACCCAGTACTTC
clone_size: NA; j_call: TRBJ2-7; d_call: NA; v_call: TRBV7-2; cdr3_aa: CASRAAYEQYF; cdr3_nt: TGTGCCAGCAGGGCGGCATACGAGCAGTACTTC